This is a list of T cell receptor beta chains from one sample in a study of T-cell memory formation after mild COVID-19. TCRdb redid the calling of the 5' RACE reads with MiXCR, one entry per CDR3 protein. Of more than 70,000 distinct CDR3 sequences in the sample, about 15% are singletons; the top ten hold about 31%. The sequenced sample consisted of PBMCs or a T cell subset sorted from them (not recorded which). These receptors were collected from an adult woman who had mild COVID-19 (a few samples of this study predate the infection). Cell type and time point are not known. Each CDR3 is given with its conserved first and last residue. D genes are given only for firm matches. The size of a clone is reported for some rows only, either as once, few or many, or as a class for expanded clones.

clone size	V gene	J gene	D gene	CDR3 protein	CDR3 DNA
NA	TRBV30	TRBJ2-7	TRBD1	CAWRTGTGSHEQYF	TGTGCCTGGAGAACCGGGACAGGGTCCCACGAGCAGTACTTC
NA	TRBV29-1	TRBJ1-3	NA	CSVEDPDDGNTIYF	TGCAGCGTTGAAGATCCCGACGATGGAAACACCATATATTTT
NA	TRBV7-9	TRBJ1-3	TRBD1	CASSPAGTGENTIYF	TGTGCCAGCAGCCCTGCAGGGACAGGGGAAAACACCATATATTTT
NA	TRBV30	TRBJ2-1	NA	CAWGVFYNEQFF	TGTGCCTGGGGCGTTTTTTACAATGAGCAGTTCTTC
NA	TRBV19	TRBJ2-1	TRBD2	CASSIDIAGARLEQFF	TGTGCCAGTAGTATAGATATAGCGGGGGCGAGGTTGGAGCAGTTCTTC
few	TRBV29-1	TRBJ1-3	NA	CSVETGFGNTIYF	TGCAGCGTAGAAACAGGATTCGGAAACACCATATATTTT
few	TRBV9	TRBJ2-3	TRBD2	CASSESSGGTTDTQYF	TGTGCCAGCAGCGAATCGAGCGGGGGCACCACAGATACGCAGTATTTT
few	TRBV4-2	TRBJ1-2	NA	CASSQDLWTALYGYTF	TGTGCCAGCAGCCAAGACTTATGGACAGCGCTCTATGGCTACACCTTC
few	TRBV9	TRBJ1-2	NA	CASSVEADYGYTF	TGTGCCAGCAGCGTAGAGGCAGACTATGGCTACACCTTC
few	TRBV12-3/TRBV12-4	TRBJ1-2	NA	CASTLGRDGYTF	TGTGCCAGCACCCTGGGGCGGGATGGCTACACCTTC
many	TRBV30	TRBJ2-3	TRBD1	CAWSRMTGSSTDTQYF	TGTGCCTGGAGTCGAATGACAGGGTCGAGCACAGATACGCAGTATTTT
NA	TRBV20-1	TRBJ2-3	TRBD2	CSARAYGTSGMEGTADTQYF	TGCAGTGCTAGGGCCTATGGGACTAGCGGGATGGAGGGCACAGCAGATACGCAGTATTTT
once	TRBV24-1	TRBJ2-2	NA	CATSEDMPAGELFF	TGTGCCACCAGTGAAGATATGCCGGCCGGGGAGCTGTTTTTT
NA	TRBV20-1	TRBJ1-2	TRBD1	CSAAPGGYGYTF	TGCAGTGCTGCACCAGGGGGCTATGGCTACACCTTC
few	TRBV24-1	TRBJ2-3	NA	CATNGGSTDTQYF	TGTGCCACCAACGGGGGAAGCACAGATACGCAGTATTTT
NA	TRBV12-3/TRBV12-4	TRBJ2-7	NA	CASTQTASDEQYF	TGTGCCAGCACCCAAACAGCGAGCGACGAGCAGTACTTC
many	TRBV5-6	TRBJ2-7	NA	CASSWIPQGGVNEQYF	TGTGCCAGCAGCTGGATTCCACAGGGAGGGGTCAACGAGCAGTACTTC
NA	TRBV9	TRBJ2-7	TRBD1	CASSVGGTGYEQYF	TGTGCCAGCAGCGTAGGTGGGACAGGATACGAGCAGTACTTC
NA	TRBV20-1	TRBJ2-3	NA	CSALAASRTDTQYF	TGCAGTGCCTTAGCGGCCTCCCGCACAGATACGCAGTATTTT
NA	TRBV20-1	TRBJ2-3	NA	CSAHPGTPSRGGLDF	TGCAGTGCTCACCCCGGGACTCCGTCCAGAGGGGGGTTGGATTTT
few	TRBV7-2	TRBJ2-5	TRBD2	CASSLDAGALRTQYF	TGTGCCAGCAGCTTAGATGCGGGAGCCCTCAGGACCCAGTACTTC
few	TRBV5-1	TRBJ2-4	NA	CASSLEQGPNIQYF	TGCGCCAGCAGCTTGGAACAGGGACCAAACATTCAGTACTTC
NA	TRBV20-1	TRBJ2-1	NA	CSARVSGGVNNEQFF	TGCAGTGCTAGAGTTAGCGGCGGGGTTAACAATGAGCAGTTCTTC
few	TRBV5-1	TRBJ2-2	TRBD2	CASSAGLAGGSTGELFF	TGCGCCAGCAGCGCCGGACTAGCGGGGGGAAGCACCGGGGAGCTGTTTTTT
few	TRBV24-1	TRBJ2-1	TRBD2	CATSDIPSGRASEQFF	TGTGCCACCAGTGATATACCTAGCGGGAGGGCTAGTGAGCAGTTCTTC
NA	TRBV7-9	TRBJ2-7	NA	CASSSALRELYF	TGTGCCAGCAGCTCTGCTTTACGAGAACTGTACTTC
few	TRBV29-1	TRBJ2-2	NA	CSVVGTLNTGELFF	TGCAGCGTTGTAGGGACACTGAACACCGGGGAGCTGTTTTTT
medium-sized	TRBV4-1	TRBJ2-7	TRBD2	CASSHPGLAGGPLSYEQYF	TGCGCCAGCAGCCACCCGGGACTAGCGGGGGGGCCCCTCTCGTACGAGCAGTACTTC
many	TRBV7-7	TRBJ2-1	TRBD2	CASSARGSGRNEQFF	TGTGCTAGCAGCGCTAGGGGTAGCGGGAGAAATGAGCAGTTCTTC
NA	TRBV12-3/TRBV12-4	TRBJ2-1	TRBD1	CASRLDRGEKNEQFF	TGTGCCAGCCGGCTGGACAGGGGTGAAAAGAATGAGCAGTTCTTC
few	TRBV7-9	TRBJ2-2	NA	CASSLRIANTGELFF	TGTGCCAGCAGCTTAAGGATCGCGAACACCGGGGAGCTGTTTTTT
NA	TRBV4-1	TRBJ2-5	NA	CASSQGLDPETQYF	TGCGCCAGCAGCCAAGGACTAGATCCTGAGACCCAGTACTTC
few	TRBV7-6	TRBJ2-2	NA	CASSLGPSPAGELFF	TGTGCCAGCAGCTTAGGGCCTAGCCCAGCCGGGGAGCTGTTTTTT
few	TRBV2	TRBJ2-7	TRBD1	CASSGTGGIGTYEQYF	TGTGCCAGCAGCGGCACAGGGGGGATTGGGACCTACGAGCAGTACTTC
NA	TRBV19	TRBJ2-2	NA	CASSTSANSGELFF	TGTGCCAGTAGTACTTCAGCGAACTCCGGGGAGCTGTTTTTT
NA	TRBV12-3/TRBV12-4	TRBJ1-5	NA	CASSSSGREEQPQHF	TGTGCCAGCAGTAGCTCGGGCAGGGAGGAACAGCCCCAGCATTTT
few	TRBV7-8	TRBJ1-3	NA	CASSLAATLRVSGNTIYF	TGTGCCAGCAGCTTAGCGGCTACCCTTCGGGTGTCTGGAAACACCATATATTTT
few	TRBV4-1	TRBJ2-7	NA	CASSQARGGYEQYF	TGCGCCAGCAGCCAAGCAAGAGGGGGCTACGAGCAGTACTTC
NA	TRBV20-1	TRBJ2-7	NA	CSARDPAGSYEQYF	TGCAGTGCTAGAGATCCGGCGGGATCCTACGAGCAGTACTTC
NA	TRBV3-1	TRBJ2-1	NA	CASSQDLGTPSYNEQFF	TGTGCCAGCAGCCAAGATTTGGGCACTCCCTCCTACAATGAGCAGTTCTTC
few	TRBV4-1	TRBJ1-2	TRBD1	CASSQAGQGAYGYTF	TGCGCCAGCAGCCAAGCAGGCCAGGGGGCCTATGGCTACACCTTC
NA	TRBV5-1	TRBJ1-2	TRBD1	CASSFSRDSNYGYTF	TGCGCCAGCAGCTTTAGTCGGGACAGTAACTATGGCTACACCTTC
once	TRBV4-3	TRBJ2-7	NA	CASSQGTGGGYEQYF	TGCGCCAGCAGCCAAGGGACCGGGGGTGGCTACGAGCAGTACTTC
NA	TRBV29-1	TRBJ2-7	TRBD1	CSVEPGTGGGYEQYF	TGCAGCGTTGAACCCGGGACAGGGGGGGGCTACGAGCAGTACTTC
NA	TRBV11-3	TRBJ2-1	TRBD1	CASSPTRDRLYNEQFF	TGTGCCAGCAGCCCCACCCGGGACAGACTCTACAATGAGCAGTTCTTC
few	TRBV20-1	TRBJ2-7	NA	CSAQGSGYEQYF	TGCAGTGCTCAGGGGTCTGGCTACGAGCAGTACTTC
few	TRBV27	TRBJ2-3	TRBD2	CASSLKGAGRADTQYF	TGTGCCAGCAGTTTAAAAGGCGCCGGGAGGGCAGATACGCAGTATTTT
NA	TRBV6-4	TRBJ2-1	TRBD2	CASSFLAGPPNEQFF	TGTGCCAGCAGTTTCCTAGCGGGACCCCCCAATGAGCAGTTCTTC
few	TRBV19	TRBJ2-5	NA	CASSISTSAGETQYF	TGTGCCAGTAGTATCTCGACCTCGGCAGGGGAGACCCAGTACTTC
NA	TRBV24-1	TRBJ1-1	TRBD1	CATSSKTGPEAFF	TGTGCCACCAGCTCCAAGACAGGGCCTGAAGCTTTCTTT
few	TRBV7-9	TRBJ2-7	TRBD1	CASSGTGTYYEQYF	TGTGCCAGCAGCGGGACAGGGACCTACTACGAGCAGTACTTC